Presented here are 18 T cell receptor beta chains from one specimen sequenced in a study of spatial heterogeneity in lung cancer. In TCRdb, the 5' RACE reads were re-called with MiXCR into one record per CDR3 protein. The top ten clones hold 16% of a sample with more than 95,000 distinct CDR3 sequences, 9.5% to 15% of them seen once. Described time point: blood at routine non-recurrence follow-up after resection. Tumor, nontumor lung or frozen PBMC supplied whole RNA that was sequenced unsorted. The sequencing used PBMCs, collected at follow-up. These receptors all stem from a male donor with early-stage non-small cell lung cancer.

The chain is built from TRBV24-1 and TRBJ2-7; 8 bases are a match to TRBD1. Germline-derived CDR1 and CDR2 are KGHDR and SFDVKD. This CDR3 region has 16 residues. V was pared by 4 bases and J by 2 bases, with 9 bases of the junction left unmatched. The CDR3 DNA is TGTGCCACCAGTGACAACCCTGGACAGGGTACCTACGAGCAGTACTTC. Its translation is CATSDNPGQGTYEQYF.

This clonotype was found many times. The V gene is TRBV30, the J gene TRBJ1-1, with D possibly matching TRBD1 (6 bases). V gave up 0 bases and J gave up 4 bases, with 15 bases separating them. This CDR3 is 15 amino acids long. The germline V gene encodes CDR1 GTSNPN and CDR2 SVGIG (reference sequence). The CDR3 reads CAWSVSGDRFTEAFF. Written as DNA, the CDR3 is TGTGCCTGGAGTGTATCGGGTGACAGGTTCACTGAAGCTTTCTTT. The entire variable domain, with the rest obtained from reference TRBV30 and TRBJ1-1, is as follows: SQTIHQWPATLVQPVGSPLSLECTVEGTSNPNLYWYRQAAGRGLQLLFYSVGIGQISSEVPQNLSASRPQDRQFILSSKKLLLSDSGFYLCAWSVSGDRFTEAFFGQGTRLTVV.

This clonotype was observed many times. The chain employs TRBV15 and TRBJ2-5, with TRBD2 matching 8 bases. Losses at the gene ends were 0 bases for V and 2 bases for J; bases not matched to a gene: 14. Germline V gives CDR1 LNHNV, CDR2 YYDKDF (reference sequence). The CDR3 has 19 residues. CDR3 loop: CATSRDPSLASGLQETQYF. In nucleotides, the CDR3 is TGTGCCACCAGCAGAGATCCCTCCCTGGCTAGCGGGCTACAAGAGACCCAGTACTTC.

In this sample, this clonotype turned up a few times. The V call is TRBV5-1, the J call TRBJ2-7; TRBD1 aligns across 7 bases. The ends lost 4 bases at V and 3 bases at J; junction bases unmatched: 7. Germline CDR1 is SGHRS and CDR2 is YFSETQ. There are 14 residues in the CDR3. The CDR3 region has the DNA TGCGCCAGCAGCCTGGGGACAGCGGTCTACGAGCAGTACTTC. This sequence encodes CASSLGTAVYEQYF.

The genes are TRBV2 and TRBJ2-1; TRBD1 agrees at 8 bases. The CDR3 has 16 residues. Trimming took 6 bases from V and 5 from J; bases not matched to a gene: 12. Germline CDR1 is SNHLY and CDR2 is FYNNEI. The CDR3 is CASSSGQGALHNEQFF. The CDR3 DNA is TGTGCCAGCAGCTCGGGCCAGGGGGCTCTCCACAATGAGCAGTTCTTC.

In this sample, this clonotype turned up a few times. The rearrangement links TRBV18 to TRBJ2-3, with no clear D. CDR1 and CDR2 from the germline V gene are KGHSH and LQKENI. With 3 bases removed from V and 1 base from J, the gap between germline ends came to 8 bases. CDR3 length: 14 amino acids. CDR3 sequence (DNA): TGTGCCAGCTCACCTCCGACACGCACAGATACGCAGTATTTT. This translates into CASSPPTRTDTQYF.

CDR3 in amino acids: CASSYIGQDNTEAFF. The CDR3 DNA follows: TGTGCCAGCAGTTACATCGGACAAGACAACACTGAAGCTTTCTTT. The chain employs TRBV6-5 and TRBJ1-1; TRBD1 might be the D (5 bases). Looked up from germline, CDR1 is MNHEY and CDR2 is SVGAGI. The CDR3 length is 15 residues. V lost 2 bases, J lost 2 bases, and 12 bases lay in between.

The chain joins TRBV20-1 to TRBJ2-5; 10 bases line up with TRBD1. Germline CDR1 and CDR2: DFQATT and SNEGSKA (reference sequence). The CDR3 is 15 residues long. J lost 5 bases, V lost 3 bases, and 9 bases had no gene match. The CDR3 here is CSASPGQGRLETQYF. The CDR3 bases are TGCAGTGCTAGCCCGGGACAGGGGCGATTGGAGACCCAGTACTTC.

There are many counts of this clonotype. The chain is built from TRBV12-3 or TRBV12-4 and TRBJ1-1; D is unresolved. The CDR3 runs to 11 residues. V gave up 6 bases and J gave up 11 bases, with 13 bases separating them. The CDR3 sequence: CASREGWDAFF. DNA for the CDR3: TGTGCCAGCAGGGAAGGGTGGGATGCTTTCTTT.

The rearrangement links TRBV5-1 to TRBJ2-2; D is possibly TRBD1 (6 bases). From germline, CDR1 is SGHRS and CDR2 YFSETQ. V dropped 4 bases and J dropped 6 bases, with 19 bases sitting between them. This CDR3 contains 16 residues. This chain's CDR3 is CASSQLNLQGPGELFF. CDR3 DNA: TGCGCCAGCAGCCAGCTAAACTTACAGGGCCCCGGGGAGCTGTTTTTT.

The sample holds many counts of this clonotype. The chain's CDR3 is CASRHSGTSTDTQYF. CDR3 DNA sequence: TGTGCCAGCAGACATAGCGGAACTAGCACAGATACGCAGTATTTT. The rearrangement joins TRBV27 to TRBJ2-3; weak D call: TRBD2 (6 bases). V lost 6 bases and J lost 0, with 13 bases in between. Per germline, CDR1 MNHEY and CDR2 SMNVEV (reference sequence). CDR3 length: 15 residues.

This rearrangement joins TRBV28 to TRBJ2-2, with D unclear. The CDR3 extends over 13 amino acids. Germline CDR1 MDHEN, CDR2 SYDVKM. Trimming left V 6 bases short and J 6 bases short, with 11 bases between. The CDR3 protein is CASSSLVPGELFF. CDR3 nucleotide sequence: TGTGCCAGCAGCTCTTTAGTCCCCGGGGAGCTGTTTTTT.

The table lists this clonotype with a few counts. The CDR3 nucleotides are TGCGCCAGCGGCCAGGGAAGCACTGAAGCTTTCTTT. This sequence encodes CASGQGSTEAFF. The chain carries TRBV5-1 and TRBJ1-1; perhaps TRBD1 as D (5 bases). This CDR3 is built from 12 residues. The germline V gene has CDR1 SGHRS and CDR2 YFSETQ. V lost 7 bases and J 4 bases, leaving 11 bases between the germline ends.

The rearrangement links TRBV6-4 to TRBJ2-3; D remains ambiguous. V was pared by 2 bases and J by 2 bases, with 5 bases between. Germline V gives CDR1 MRHNA, CDR2 SNTAGT. The CDR3 spans 13 residues. The CDR3 region is CASSDDPTDTQYF. The CDR3 DNA is TGTGCCAGCAGTGACGACCCCACAGATACGCAGTATTTT.

V and J are TRBV19 and TRBJ1-1; D possibly corresponds to TRBD1 (6 bases). The germline V gene encodes CDR1 LNHDA and CDR2 SQIVND (reference sequence). This CDR3 contains 16 residues. V dropped 5 bases and J dropped 9 bases, with 25 bases sitting between them. CDR3 bases: TGTGCCAGTAGTTCCCGCCCACAGGGAACCCGGCGTAAAGCTTTCTTT. Translated: CASSSRPQGTRRKAFF.

This clonotype was counted many times. CDR3 DNA sequence: TGTGCTAGCGAGGAAACAGGTTCTGTCTCCTACGAGCAGTACTTC. Translation gives CASEETGSVSYEQYF. The genes are TRBV2 and TRBJ2-7; D is perhaps TRBD1 or TRBD2 (5 bases each). The length of the CDR3 is 15 residues. The germline V gene encodes CDR1 SNHLY and CDR2 FYNNEI.

The chain has TRBV6-2 or TRBV6-3 and TRBJ2-2; 9 bases are a match to TRBD1. CDR3 length equals 15 residues. Trimming removed 4 bases from V and 4 bases from J; junction bases left unmatched: 4. Germline values: CDR1 MNHEY, CDR2 SVGEGT. CDR3 sequence: CASSSWTGVTGELFF. In DNA, the CDR3 is TGTGCCAGCAGTTCCTGGACAGGGGTCACCGGGGAGCTGTTTTTT.

This clonotype was counted only a few times. The rearrangement joins TRBV20-1 to TRBJ2-2; the match to TRBD1 covers 7 bases. The junction had 6 bases not matched to a gene; V was cut back by 3 bases and J by 5 bases. There are 14 residues in the CDR3. CDR1 is DFQATT and CDR2 is SNEGSKA in the germline V gene (reference sequence). This chain's CDR3 is CSASSLQGTGELFF. As DNA, the CDR3 is TGCAGTGCTAGCTCTTTACAGGGGACCGGGGAGCTGTTTTTT.